Presented here are 23 T cell receptor beta chains from one specimen sequenced in a study of blood T cell repertoires in COVID-19. TCRdb keeps only in-frame clones here, not all; method: immunoSEQ multiplex PCR. The repertoire holds under 350,000 clones, with approximately 89% as singletons. The sample comprised peripheral blood. All receptors come from a woman aged 25 to 39 with COVID-19, enrolled during active disease.

The chain uses TRBV6-6 and TRBJ1-1, with TRBD1 matching over 7 bases. The V segment lost 5 bases and the J segment 5 bases; nucleotides outside the gene matches: 2. The length of the CDR3 is 12 residues. Germline V gene sequence: CDR1 MNHNY, CDR2 SVGAGI (reference sequence). The CDR3 here is CASSKTGTEAFF. Here the CDR3 DNA reads TGTGCCAGCAGTAAGACAGGGACTGAAGCTTTCTTT.

V gene TRBV28 combines with J gene TRBJ1-4; 9 bases are shared with TRBD1. CDR1 and CDR2 (germline): MDHEN, SYDVKM. V lost 3 bases, J lost 2 bases, and 13 bases stayed unmatched. This CDR3 contains 19 residues. The CDR3 region has the DNA TGTGCCAGCAGTTTTATTGTGGGACAGGGAGTTGGCACTAATGAAAAACTGTTTTTT. Its protein is CASSFIVGQGVGTNEKLFF.

The chain joins TRBV5-1 to TRBJ2-1; a possible D gene is TRBD2 (6 bases). Germline lookup yields CDR1 SGHRS and CDR2 YFSETQ. Trimming removed 0 bases from V and 6 bases from J, with 13 bases in between. CDR3 size: 15 residues. CDR3 in DNA: TGCGCCAGCAGCTTGGACGGGAGCTCTGGCAATGAGCAGTTCTTC. Translating gives CASSLDGSSGNEQFF. The full variable domain, completed using reference TRBV5-1 and TRBJ2-1, is KAGVTQTPRYLIKTRGQQVTLSCSPISGHRSVSWYQQTPGQGLQFLFEYFSETQRNKGNFPGRFSGRQFSNSRSEMNVSTLELGDSALYLCASSLDGSSGNEQFFGPGTRLTVL.

The chain uses TRBV28 and TRBJ2-7; weak D call: TRBD1 (6 bases). CDR3 length: 18 residues. Trimming stripped 3 bases from V and 3 bases from J, with 24 bases between. From germline, CDR1 is MDHEN and CDR2 SYDVKM. CDR3 DNA: TGTGCCAGCAGTTTTCAGGGGCGACTTTTATTGGGGGTCTACGAGCAGTACTTC. It specifies CASSFQGRLLLGVYEQYF.

This clone came up once. The rearrangement links TRBV19 to TRBJ1-2; 10 bases line up with TRBD1. This CDR3 has 15 residues. CDR1 is LNHDA and CDR2 is SQIVND in the germline V gene (reference sequence). With V trimmed by 5 bases and J by 4 bases, 7 bases remained unmatched. In nucleotides, the CDR3 is TGTGCCAGTAGTCCCCGGGGACAGGGGCGCTATGGCTACACCTTC. As protein: CASSPRGQGRYGYTF.

The chain has TRBV14 and TRBJ1-2, with 8 nucleotides matching TRBD1. V shed 4 bases, J shed 7 bases, and the junction held 11 bases outside the gene matches. The CDR3 has 15 amino acids. Germline CDR1 SGHDN, CDR2 FVKESK. The CDR3 sequence is CASSPYPDRVGGYTF. The DNA for the CDR3 is TGTGCCAGCAGCCCATACCCGGACAGGGTAGGTGGCTACACCTTC.

There are a few counts of this clone. The CDR3 sequence is CASKKEANREGQPQHF. CDR3 DNA sequence: TGTGCCAGCAAAAAGGAGGCAAACAGGGAAGGTCAGCCCCAGCATTTT. The genes are TRBV4-2 and TRBJ1-5, with a possible D match to TRBD1 (6 bases). V was clipped by 7 bases and J by 6 bases, with 22 bases between them. Germline values: CDR1 LGHNA, CDR2 YNFKEQ. This CDR3 comprises 16 residues.

The chain carries TRBV10-3 and TRBJ1-6, with a weak D call TRBD1 (6 bases). The ends were cut back, 0 bases at V and 10 bases at J, with 13 bases in the middle. This CDR3 spans 15 amino acids. CDR1 is ENHRY and CDR2 is SYGVKD in the germline V gene. The CDR3 DNA reads as TGTGCCATCAGTGAGTCGGTAGGGGGTAGCTCACCCCTCCACTTT. It specifies CAISESVGGSSPLHF.

This clone was seen a handful of times. This chain uses TRBV19 with TRBJ1-5; D might be TRBD1 (6 bases). V was trimmed by 4 bases and J by 5 bases, leaving 12 bases between them. This CDR3 spans 14 amino acids. CDR1 is LNHDA and CDR2 is SQIVND in the germline V gene (reference sequence). CDR3 region: CASSKLQGYQPQHF. DNA for the CDR3: TGTGCCAGTAGTAAATTACAGGGTTATCAGCCCCAGCATTTT.

This clone has just a few counts. The chain has TRBV27 and TRBJ1-5; D is ambiguous. Per the germline V gene, CDR1 is MNHEY and CDR2 is SMNVEV (reference sequence). CDR3 length: 14 residues. V dropped 0 bases and J dropped 7 bases, with 10 bases sitting between them. CDR3 sequence reads: CASSLSGQEQPQHF. CDR3 coding DNA: TGTGCCAGCAGTTTATCTGGGCAAGAGCAGCCCCAGCATTTT.

V usage is TRBV12-3 or TRBV12-4 and J usage is TRBJ2-7; D call uncertain. The CDR3 is 13 residues long. Deletions cut 5 bases from V and 1 base from J, with 9 bases between. The CDR3 sequence is CASSPIGSYEQYV. Here the CDR3 DNA reads TGTGCCAGCAGTCCCATCGGTTCCTACGAGCAGTACGTC.

The CDR3 coding sequence is TGTGCCAGCAGTCCCTCTAGCGGGGGGCGAAGCTCCTACAATGAGCAGTTCTTC. This encodes CASSPSSGGRSSYNEQFF. The rearrangement links TRBV25-1 to TRBJ2-1; TRBD2 matches at 11 bases. CDR1 MGHDK and CDR2 SYGVNS come from the germline V gene. V trimming: 5 bases; J trimming: 0 bases; junction bases outside the gene matches: 9. The CDR3 is 18 residues long.

The chain has TRBV4-3 and TRBJ2-5, with D maybe TRBD2 (6 bases). The CDR3 runs to 15 residues. Germline CDR1 LGHNA, CDR2 YSLEER. The V end lost 2 bases, the J end lost 5 bases, and 15 bases lay between the germline ends. In DNA form, the CDR3 reads TGCGCCAGCAGCCAATTAGGGGCGGGGCGCGAGACCCAGTACTTC. Translating it yields CASSQLGAGRETQYF.

CDR3 amino acids: CASSSRGIGLGYTF. CDR3 DNA sequence: TGTGCCAGCAGTTCTAGGGGAATCGGATTGGGCTACACCTTC. V is TRBV28 and J is TRBJ1-2; D perhaps matches TRBD1 (5 bases). The CDR3 is made up of 14 amino acids. The germline V and J ends were trimmed by 4 bases and 8 bases, with 17 bases remaining between them. Germline-derived CDR1 and CDR2 are MDHEN and SYDVKM.

A single count supports this clone. The chain employs TRBV5-1 and TRBJ2-1, with TRBD2 matching over 9 bases. The CDR3 is made up of 16 amino acids. The V and J ends lost 4 bases and 7 bases, in that order; junction bases with no gene match: 12. Germline-derived CDR1 and CDR2 are SGHRS and YFSETQ. CDR3: CASSPGPRGGLNEQFF. CDR3 sequence (DNA): TGCGCCAGCAGCCCAGGGCCGCGGGGGGGCCTGAATGAGCAGTTCTTC.

The V gene is TRBV4-1, the J gene TRBJ2-1; tentatively, D is TRBD2 (6 bases). Germline V gene sequence: CDR1 MGHRA, CDR2 YSYEKL. The CDR3 is 16 residues long. V lost 4 bases to trimming and J lost 4 bases, with 17 bases between them. The CDR3 DNA follows: TGCGCCAGCAGCCGAGGGACTCCACTAGGGTACAATGAGCAGTTCTTC. It is translated as CASSRGTPLGYNEQFF.

V and J are TRBV4-2 and TRBJ1-6; D uncertain. From germline, CDR1 is LGHNA and CDR2 YNFKEQ. The length of the CDR3 is 15 residues. The V gene lost 0 bases and the J gene lost 7 bases, with 10 bases spanning the gap. CDR3 sequence: CASSQDLRGNSPLHF. The CDR3 DNA is TGTGCCAGCAGCCAAGATCTTCGGGGAAATTCACCCCTCCACTTT.

The genes are TRBV18 and TRBJ1-1, with TRBD1 as a possible D gene (5 bases). Germline V gene data show CDR1 as KGHSH and CDR2 as LQKENI. Trimming took 1 base from V and 5 from J, leaving 14 bases between them. The CDR3 contains 15 residues. The CDR3 DNA is TGTGCCAGCTCACCACTGAGTTCGGGGGAGACTGAAGCTTTCTTT. Residues: CASSPLSSGETEAFF.

The chain employs TRBV19 and TRBJ1-1, with 7 bases matching TRBD1. The germline gives CDR1 LNHDA, CDR2 SQIVND (reference sequence). V gave up 7 bases and J gave up 2 bases; unmatched junction bases: 7. The CDR3 contains 14 residues. Here the CDR3 DNA reads TGTGCCAGTACTGCCTGGACAGGCAACACTGAAGCTTTCTTT. Protein: CASTAWTGNTEAFF.

The V call is TRBV5-4, the J call TRBJ2-3; 7 bases fit TRBD2. The CDR3 has 15 amino acids. Germline V gene lookup returns CDR1 SGHNT and CDR2 YYREEE (reference sequence). After removal of 4 bases from V and 2 bases from J, the junction contained 7 bases not matched to a gene. CDR3 in DNA: TGTGCCAGCAGCCGAACGAGCGGGGCCACAGATACGCAGTATTTT. Protein product: CASSRTSGATDTQYF.

In regard to this clone: One junction end does not reproduce the germline sequence, and a read error may be involved. The chain uses TRBV14 and TRBJ2-7; tentatively, D is TRBD2 (6 bases). This CDR3 spans 13 amino acids. Germline V gives CDR1 SGHDN, CDR2 FVKESK. The CDR3 DNA reads TGTGCCAGCAGCCAACTCCACAGGCGGGGTTTGGACTTC. It encodes CASSQLHRRGLDF.

This clone was found once. The chain recombines TRBV4-1 with TRBJ1-6; the match to TRBD1 covers 7 bases. From germline, CDR1 is MGHRA and CDR2 YSYEKL. This CDR3 is 18 amino acids long. Losses at the gene ends were 0 bases for V and 6 bases for J; bases not matched to a gene: 11. CDR3 in amino acids: CASSQDGAGGLGNSPLHF. Written as DNA, the CDR3 is TGCGCCAGCAGCCAAGATGGGGCAGGGGGTCTAGGTAATTCACCCCTCCACTTT.

This chain connects TRBV7-9 to TRBJ1-1; tentatively, D is TRBD1 (6 bases). The CDR3 is 13 residues long. In germline, CDR1 is SEHNR, CDR2 FQNEAQ (reference sequence). V gave up 10 bases and J gave up 0 bases, with 12 bases separating them. CDR3 DNA: TGTGCCACCACGGACAGCATGAACACTGAAGCTTTCTTT. Its protein product is CATTDSMNTEAFF.